These T cell receptor beta chains were read from a single sample in a study of TIL therapy for anti-PD-1-resistant metastatic lung cancer. Clones were sequenced by immunoSEQ multiplex PCR, and TCRdb holds only the in-frame ones, with some missing. Found here are around 15,000 clones, roughly 70% of them singletons; the top ten hold about 35%. The source material was blood, sampled at baseline. The receptors shown here come from a person aged 25 to 85 with non-small cell lung cancer. The CDR3 runs from the conserved cysteine through the conserved F or W. D genes are given only for firm matches. Clone size appears in some rows only: once, few, many, or a class for an expanded clone.

v_call	d_call	j_call	clone_size	cdr3_nt	cdr3_aa
TRBV25-1	-	TRBJ1-4	-	TGTGCCAGCAGTGAATCTCCATCTGAAAAACTGTTTTTT	CASSESPSEKLFF
TRBV4-3	-	TRBJ1-1	once	TGCGCCAGCAGCCGGGGGTACCCGAACACTGAAGCTTTCTTT	CASSRGYPNTEAFF
TRBV14	-	TRBJ2-3	few	TGTGCCAGCAGCCAAAATAGGCACACAGATACGCAGTATTTT	CASSQNRHTDTQYF
TRBV19	-	TRBJ2-7	-	TGTGCCAGTAGTATAGATCCAGTCCTAAGCTACGAGCAGTACTTC	CASSIDPVLSYEQYF
TRBV6-1	TRBD1	TRBJ2-3	-	TGTGCCAGCAGGACAGGGGGGACAGATACGCAGTATTTT	CASRTGGTDTQYF
TRBV9	TRBD1	TRBJ2-2	-	TGTGCCAGCAGCGTAGCTTCGGGACAGATCACCGGGGAGCTGTTTTTT	CASSVASGQITGELFF
TRBV7-7	TRBD2	TRBJ2-5	-	TGTGCCAGCAGCTCATCTGGGACTAAAGAGACCCAGTACTTC	CASSSSGTKETQYF
TRBV2	TRBD2	TRBJ2-5	once	TGTGCCAGCAGTTCGGGGGGGCAGGAGACCCAGTACTTC	CASSSGGQETQYF
TRBV4-3	TRBD2	TRBJ2-5	-	TGCGCCAGCAGCCCTAGCGGGGGAGCTGAAGAGACCCAGTACTTC	CASSPSGGAEETQYF
TRBV7-7	-	TRBJ2-7	-	TGTGCTAGCAGCTTGAGAAGGAAGGAGGTGCCTCCTCCACTGGCAGCCTACGAGCAGTACTTC	CASSLRRKEVPPPLAAYEQYF
TRBV5-6	-	TRBJ2-5	-	TGTGCCAGCAGCTTGGACAGGAAACAAGAGACCCAGTACTTC	CASSLDRKQETQYF
TRBV7-6	-	TRBJ2-2	-	TGTGCCAGCAGCCGATTCAACAGGGTCACCGGGGAGCTGTTTTTT	CASSRFNRVTGELFF
TRBV11-2	TRBD1	TRBJ2-7	-	TGTGCCAGCAGCCGTACAGGGGCGCTGGGAACCTACGAGCAGTACTTC	CASSRTGALGTYEQYF
TRBV4-1	-	TRBJ2-2	-	TGCGCCAGCAGCCAAGTTGACATGGGTTTCTTGTTCGGGGAGCTGTTTTTT	CASSQVDMGFLFGELFF
TRBV2	TRBD1	TRBJ2-6	-	TGTGCCAGCATCCCAGGGGGCGCGGGTGGGGCCAACGTCCTGACTTTC	CASIPGGAGGANVLTF
TRBV5-1	-	TRBJ2-2	-	TGCGCCAGCAGCGCTTCTATGACCGGGGAGCTGTTTTTT	CASSASMTGELFF
TRBV12-5	-	TRBJ1-4	-	TGTGCTAGTGGTTTGTGGCCAGGGAGAGAAAAACTGTTTTTT	CASGLWPGREKLFF
TRBV5-1	-	TRBJ1-1	-	TGCGCCAGCAGCCTAGGAAGGGCGGTGAACACTGAAGCTTTCTTT	CASSLGRAVNTEAFF
TRBV6-4	-	TRBJ1-5	-	TGTGCCAGCAGTGACAGGGGTGCCAGCAATCAGCCCCAGCATTTT	CASSDRGASNQPQHF
TRBV7-9	-	TRBJ2-1	-	TGTGCCAGCACCGGGATCTACAATGAGCAGTTCTTC	CASTGIYNEQFF
TRBV19	-	TRBJ1-2	-	TGTGCCAGTAGTAACGATTATGGCTACACCTTC	CASSNDYGYTF
TRBV5-1	-	TRBJ2-1	-	TGCGCCAGCAGCTTTGGAAAGTCAGGTGAGCAGTTCTTC	CASSFGKSGEQFF
TRBV11-2	TRBD2	TRBJ2-1	-	TGTGCCAGCAGCTTGGCATGGGGCGGGGGGGCCTACAATGAGCAGTTCTTC	CASSLAWGGGAYNEQFF
TRBV7-9	TRBD2	TRBJ2-3	-	TGTGCCAGCAGCCAACGGACTAGCGGCCTCACAGATACGCAGTATTTT	CASSQRTSGLTDTQYF
TRBV7-2	TRBD1	TRBJ2-7	few	TGTGCCAGCAGCTTCGGACAGGGCCCCTACGAGCAGTACTTC	CASSFGQGPYEQYF
TRBV6-1	-	TRBJ1-2	few	TGTGCCAGCAGTGAAGCGCGGAAAGGGTCGAGGGTCCGTGGCTACACCTTC	CASSEARKGSRVRGYTF
TRBV12-5	TRBD2	TRBJ2-1	-	TGTGCTAGTGGTTCGTTCCTTAGCGGGGGGGCCAACAATGAGCAGTTCTTC	CASGSFLSGGANNEQFF
TRBV19	TRBD1	TRBJ1-2	-	TGTGCCAGTACCCTAGGGGGGCAGGGGGCTCAAGGCTACACCTTC	CASTLGGQGAQGYTF
TRBV7-2	-	TRBJ2-1	-	TGTGCCAGCAGCTTATGGGGTGAGCAGTTCTTC	CASSLWGEQFF